These 27 T cell receptor beta chains came from one sample sequenced in a study of beta chain features in type 1 diabetes. General study results and limits: TCRB CDR3s were moderately but significantly shorter in Type 1 diabetes patients in all four CD4+ subsets.

Antigen specificity for these receptors is unknown. Every isolated RNA sample was fully reverse transcribed, so sequencing captured expressed TCRB transcripts. Some clones are missing from TCRdb's copy, which holds only in-frame ones; the method was immunoSEQ multiplex PCR. The data show approximately 150,000 clones, with roughly 59% seen just once and about 0.091% held by the top ten. Sequenced material: naive CD4+ T cells from blood. The receptors derive from a young man with type 1 diabetes.

The chain joins TRBV30 to TRBJ1-1, with D possibly TRBD1 on 6 matching bases. This CDR3 comprises 12 residues. The V end was cut by 4 bases, the J end by 4 bases, with 10 bases between. CDR1 and CDR2 from the germline V gene are GTSNPN and SVGIG (reference sequence). The CDR3, as DNA: TGTGCCTGGACAGGGGCCTTCACTGAAGCTTTCTTT. Translation gives CAWTGAFTEAFF.

This clone was counted only a few times. V gene TRBV28 combines with J gene TRBJ2-1, with 11 bases that match TRBD2. This CDR3 contains 14 residues. V shed 9 bases, J shed 2 bases, and the junction held 3 bases outside the gene matches. Germline lookup yields CDR1 MDHEN and CDR2 SYDVKM. CDR3 in amino acids: CASLTSGTYNEQFF. The CDR3 bases are TGTGCCAGTTTGACTAGCGGGACCTACAATGAGCAGTTCTTC. The variable domain in full, with the rest retrieved from reference TRBV28 and TRBJ2-1, is DVKVTQSSRYLVKRTGEKVFLECVQDMDHENMFWYRQDPGLGLRLIYFSYDVKMKEKGDIPEGYSVSREKKERFSLILESASTNQTSMYLCASLTSGTYNEQFFGPGTRLTVL.

This chain links TRBV7-8 with TRBJ2-2; D uncertain. CDR3 length: 12 amino acids. Germline V gene data show CDR1 as SGHVS and CDR2 as FQNEAQ. V shed 3 bases and J shed 6 bases, with 5 bases lying between them. The CDR3 protein is CASSLDAGELFF. In nucleotides, the CDR3 is TGTGCCAGCAGCTTGGATGCCGGGGAGCTGTTTTTT.

The chain combines TRBV29-1 with TRBJ1-5, with a tentative D call TRBD1 (5 bases). V lost 4 bases to trimming and J lost 1 base, with 11 bases between them. The CDR3 loop spans 14 amino acids. Per germline, CDR1 SQVTM and CDR2 ANQGSEA. The CDR3 protein is CSVAAGRSNQPQHF. CDR3 nucleotide sequence: TGCAGCGTTGCGGCAGGGAGAAGCAATCAGCCCCAGCATTTT.

This chain uses TRBV25-1 with TRBJ2-5; the D is unclear. Germline CDR1 is MGHDK and CDR2 is SYGVNS. The CDR3 has 13 residues. With 5 bases removed from V and 1 base from J, the gap between germline ends came to 8 bases. The CDR3 region is CASSHLTQETQYF. CDR3 sequence (DNA): TGTGCCAGCAGTCACCTAACCCAAGAGACCCAGTACTTC.

The chain couples TRBV11-2 to TRBJ1-1; maybe TRBD1 (6 bases). V dropped 3 bases and J dropped 3 bases, with 14 bases sitting between them. This CDR3 region has 15 residues. Per the germline V gene, CDR1 is SGHAT and CDR2 is FQNNGV. The CDR3, as DNA: TGTGCCAGCAGCTTTTGGCAGGGGCCGGACACTGAAGCTTTCTTT. Translated: CASSFWQGPDTEAFF.

This clone was found a few times. V is TRBV30 and J is TRBJ1-5; D is unclear. This CDR3 is built from 12 residues. Trimming removed 2 bases at V and 4 bases at J, with 6 bases between. Germline CDR1 and CDR2: GTSNPN and SVGIG (reference sequence). This chain's CDR3 is CAWSTANQPQHF. Here the CDR3 DNA reads TGTGCCTGGAGTACCGCGAATCAGCCCCAGCATTTT.

This clone was observed a few times. The genes are TRBV7-2 and TRBJ2-1; maybe TRBD1 (5 bases). Germline values: CDR1 SGHTA, CDR2 FQGNSA. V dropped 2 bases and J dropped 0 bases, with 8 bases sitting between them. CDR3 length: 15 residues. This chain's CDR3 is CASSLKTGSYNEQFF. The CDR3 DNA sequence: TGTGCCAGCAGCTTAAAAACAGGCTCCTACAATGAGCAGTTCTTC.

The CDR3 DNA reads TGTGCCAGCAGCTTAGATTTTCATACGCAGTATTTT. It is translated as CASSLDFHTQYF. The chain has TRBV7-2 and TRBJ2-3; D not certain. Germline V gene data show CDR1 as SGHTA and CDR2 as FQGNSA. The CDR3 has 12 residues. The V gene lost 1 base and the J gene lost 7 bases, with 6 bases spanning the gap.

V and J are TRBV4-1 and TRBJ1-3, with D maybe TRBD1 (5 bases). Per the germline V gene, CDR1 is MGHRA and CDR2 is YSYEKL. V was pared by 0 bases and J by 11 bases, with 14 bases between. The CDR3 runs 14 residues. CDR3 in DNA: TGCGCCAGCAGCCAAGACAGAGGGGTCTACGCCATATATTTT. It codes for CASSQDRGVYAIYF.

The chain carries TRBV7-9 and TRBJ2-3, with no clear D. The CDR3 runs to 12 residues. The germline V gene has CDR1 SEHNR and CDR2 FQNEAQ (reference sequence). V was pared by 2 bases and J by 8 bases, with 8 bases between. In nucleotides, the CDR3 is TGTGCCAGCAGCTTACCCGATGGTACGCAGTATTTT. This gives the protein CASSLPDGTQYF.

The V and J genes are TRBV30 and TRBJ2-5, with D possibly TRBD2 on 5 matching bases. CDR1 GTSNPN and CDR2 SVGIG come from the germline V gene (reference sequence). Trimming took 8 bases from V and 5 from J, leaving 12 bases between them. CDR3 size: 11 residues. CDR3 in amino acids: CALQRGETQYF. The CDR3 DNA reads as TGTGCCCTCCAACGAGGGGAGACCCAGTACTTC.

The CDR3 nucleotides are TGTGCCAGCAGCGTGAGTGGGACAAGCTATGGCTACACCTTC. Translated: CASSVSGTSYGYTF. The chain links TRBV9 to TRBJ1-2; D is possibly TRBD1 (6 bases). CDR3 length: 14 residues. The ends were cut back, 2 bases at V and 4 bases at J, with 12 bases in the middle. In germline, CDR1 is SGDLS, CDR2 YYNGEE.

V usage is TRBV29-1 and J usage is TRBJ1-2; no clear D. The CDR3 is 13 residues long. Germline V lookup: CDR1 SQVTM, CDR2 ANQGSEA. Between the trimmed V and J ends, which lost 5 bases and 4 bases, there was a span of 14 bases. The CDR3 DNA follows: TGCAGCGTTACGACCGAGCGGGCCTATGGCTACACCTTC. Its protein is CSVTTERAYGYTF.

This sequence joins TRBV4-3 and TRBJ1-2; 7 bases agree with TRBD1. Losses at the gene ends were 0 bases for V and 4 bases for J; bases not matched to a gene: 5. This CDR3 has 15 amino acids. Germline V gives CDR1 LGHNA, CDR2 YSLEER. CDR3 sequence reads: CASSQDVGTAYGYTF. The CDR3 nucleotides are TGCGCCAGCAGCCAAGACGTTGGGACAGCCTATGGCTACACCTTC.

The genes are TRBV27 and TRBJ2-1; no reliable D call. This CDR3 is 16 amino acids long. The V gene's germline CDR1 is MNHEY and CDR2 SMNVEV (reference sequence). The ends were cut back, 3 bases at V and 0 bases at J, with 12 bases in the middle. CDR3 in DNA: TGTGCCAGCAGTTTCAATAGCTGGAGCTCCTACAATGAGCAGTTCTTC. Translating gives CASSFNSWSSYNEQFF.

This clone has just a few counts. In DNA, the CDR3 is TGTGCCAGCAGTGACGGGTGGGCGAATGAAAAACTGTTTTTT. The encoded protein is CASSDGWANEKLFF. The chain carries TRBV25-1 and TRBJ1-4; D is ambiguous. The CDR3 covers 14 residues. V lost 3 bases and J 5 bases, leaving 10 bases between the germline ends. CDR1 is MGHDK and CDR2 is SYGVNS in the germline V gene.

V and J are TRBV7-8 and TRBJ2-1; D is unclear. Germline assignment: CDR1 SGHVS and CDR2 FQNEAQ. Trimming removed 5 bases from V and 0 bases from J, with 11 bases in between. The CDR3 length is 15 residues. CDR3 protein: CASSPDARSYNEQFF. The CDR3 DNA is TGTGCCAGCAGCCCAGACGCCCGCTCCTACAATGAGCAGTTCTTC.

V and J are TRBV29-1 and TRBJ2-3, with D possibly matching TRBD2 (6 bases). This CDR3 region has 12 residues. Deletions cut 2 bases from V and 6 bases from J, with 9 bases between. The germline CDR1 and CDR2 sequences are SQVTM and ANQGSEA. The CDR3 loop is CSVESGRDTQYF. The CDR3 bases are TGCAGCGTTGAATCAGGGAGGGATACGCAGTATTTT.

The chain joins TRBV28 to TRBJ2-1; D might be TRBD2 (6 bases). The CDR3 is 15 residues long. The germline CDR1 and CDR2 sequences are MDHEN and SYDVKM. Trimming cost V 6 bases and J 7 bases, with 19 bases left between them. CDR3 DNA sequence: TGTGCCAGCAGCAACGGAGGGACTCCTTCTAATGAGCAGTTCTTC. Protein product: CASSNGGTPSNEQFF.

The J gene is TRBJ2-1, the V gene TRBV7-2; TRBD2 agrees at 7 bases. With V trimmed by 5 bases and J by 8 bases, 15 bases remained unmatched. CDR3 length: 16 residues. CDR1 and CDR2 (germline): SGHTA, FQGNSA. Here the CDR3 reads CASSRYPGGEGHEQFF. In nucleotides, the CDR3 is TGTGCCAGCAGCCGCTACCCCGGCGGGGAGGGCCATGAGCAGTTCTTC. Combining the CDR3 with reference TRBV7-2 and TRBJ2-1 gives the whole variable domain GAGVSQSPSNKVTEKGKDVELRCDPISGHTALYWYRQSLGQGLEFLIYFQGNSAPDKSGLPSDRFSAERTGGSVSTLTIQRTQQEDSAVYLCASSRYPGGEGHEQFFGPGTRLTVL.

This sequence joins TRBV28 and TRBJ2-2; D gene uncertain. V was cut by 8 bases and J by 1 base, with 20 bases left in between. Germline V gene data show CDR1 as MDHEN and CDR2 as SYDVKM. CDR3 length: 17 amino acids. The CDR3 DNA is TGTGCCAGCGCCCGCAGGCCGGTGGCTCAGAACACCGGGGAGCTGTTTTTT. Protein sequence: CASARRPVAQNTGELFF.

V usage is TRBV9 and J usage is TRBJ2-6; 10 bases match TRBD1. Germline V CDR1 and CDR2: SGDLS, YYNGEE. The CDR3 is 17 residues long. J gave up 4 bases and V 3 bases, and 7 bases lay outside the gene matches. The CDR3 sequence is CASSGGTGDSGANVLTF. The CDR3 nucleotides read TGTGCCAGCAGCGGCGGGACAGGGGATTCAGGGGCCAACGTCCTGACTTTC.

This clone has just a few counts. V gene TRBV18 combines with J gene TRBJ2-2; D unresolved. This CDR3 comprises 13 residues. CDR1 is KGHSH, CDR2 LQKENI, per germline. Trimming removed 3 bases from V and 3 bases from J, with 5 bases in between. In DNA form, the CDR3 reads TGTGCCAGCTCACCGCAGGACACCGGGGAGCTGTTTTTT. Translating gives CASSPQDTGELFF.

The chain employs TRBV28 and TRBJ2-3; weak D call: TRBD1 (6 bases). The ends were cut back, 5 bases at V and 7 bases at J, with 10 bases in the middle. Germline CDR1 MDHEN, CDR2 SYDVKM. This CDR3 contains 12 residues. The CDR3 loop reads CASSRTGYTQYF. Written as DNA, the CDR3 is TGTGCCAGCAGTCGCACAGGGTATACGCAGTATTTT.

The chain uses TRBV25-1 and TRBJ1-2; D remains unclear. Germline-derived CDR1 and CDR2 are MGHDK and SYGVNS. The CDR3 runs to 16 residues. Trimming took off 1 base at V and 2 bases at J, with 14 bases between the two ends. CDR3 sequence reads: CASSESVGNLNYGYTF. In DNA, the CDR3 is TGTGCCAGCAGTGAATCAGTCGGAAACTTGAACTATGGCTACACCTTC.

This clone was detected a few times. J is TRBJ2-3 and V is TRBV29-1, with 9 bases matching TRBD2. With V trimmed by 2 bases and J by 2 bases, 5 bases remained unmatched. CDR3 size: 15 residues. CDR1 is SQVTM and CDR2 is ANQGSEA in the germline V gene. The CDR3 region has the DNA TGCAGCGTTGAAAAGGCGGGGGGGCCCACAGATACGCAGTATTTT. Its translation is CSVEKAGGPTDTQYF.